This TCR beta chain derives from a study of patients and donors after allogeneic stem cell transplantation. TCRdb processed the RT-PCR reads anew with MiXCR; each CDR3 protein has one entry. Of 400,000 to 450,000 distinct CDR3 sequences in the sample, approximately 16% are singletons; the top ten hold 7.2%. This clonotype was detected ten times or more. The CDR3 covers 12 residues. Germline CDR1 LGHDT, CDR2 YNNKEL (reference sequence). The trim removed 4 bases at V and 9 bases at J, leaving 6 bases unmatched. The chain uses TRBV3-1 and TRBJ2-7, with TRBD1 identical over 7 bases. Sequencing used blood, either unsorted or a sorted T cell fraction (not recorded which). The TCR originated in a human donor who was either an allogeneic HSCT recipient or a stem cell or donor lymphocyte infusion donor (not recorded which). It is not recorded whose cells these are; they may come from a transplant donor. CDR3 loop: CASSPGQSGQYF. The CDR3 coding sequence is TGTGCCAGCAGCCCGGGACAGAGCGGGCAGTACTTC.